This TCR beta chain appears in the sequencing data of a study of blood T cell repertoires in COVID-19. In the original workflow: Counts of nucleated cells, estimated from reference gene primer amplification, were obtained. Method: immunoSEQ multiplex PCR; TCRdb's copy keeps in-frame clones and lacks some. Clone size and the V and J calls come from that table; the DNA yielded D and trimming. The sample holds 60,000 or so clones; more than 80% are singletons and the top ten take 8.3%. CDR1 MNHEY and CDR2 SVGAGI come from the germline V gene. With 6 bases removed from V and 5 bases from J, the gap between germline ends came to 19 bases. The CDR3 extends over 15 amino acids.

The TCR was taken from a human donor with active COVID-19. The donor label of this sample is uncertain. Material for sequencing was peripheral blood. The V gene is TRBV6-5, the J gene TRBJ2-5; D is possibly TRBD2 (6 bases). CDR3 DNA sequence: TGTGCCAGCAGACCTCCGGGACTGAGGGTTGAGACCCAGTACTTC. This translates into CASRPPGLRVETQYF.